Following are 16 T cell receptor beta chains from one sample sequenced in a study of a mutant IDH1 vaccine in newly diagnosed glioma. Time point here: week 5, during vaccination. Topical imiquimod accompanied each vaccine dose, which consisted of 300 ug of mutant IDH1 20-mer peptide. The antigens for these receptors are not known. Assay used: immunoSEQ multiplex PCR; TCRdb lists only in-frame clones, some missing. The sample holds 56,000 or so clones, roughly 73% seen once. The sequencing used PBMCs, collected from a glioma patient whose treatment included an IDH1 peptide vaccine. The receptors were gathered from a woman between 40 and 55 years old with glioma.

The gene calls are TRBV7-2 and TRBJ1-6, with D hard to call. Germline V gene sequence: CDR1 SGHTA, CDR2 FQGNSA. Trimming pared 3 bases from V and 8 bases from J, leaving 14 bases between. CDR3 length equals 15 residues. The CDR3 sequence is CASSFSQVDYSPLHF. CDR3 in DNA: TGTGCCAGCAGCTTCTCGCAGGTTGATTATTCACCCCTCCACTTT.

The rearrangement joins TRBV5-1 to TRBJ2-5; D is undetermined. The V end lost 0 bases, the J end lost 5 bases, and 11 bases lay between the germline ends. The CDR3 is made up of 14 amino acids. Germline V gene data show CDR1 as SGHRS and CDR2 as YFSETQ. In DNA form, the CDR3 reads TGCGCCAGCAGCTTGGATAGCTCCGTGGAGACCCAGTACTTC. This codes for CASSLDSSVETQYF.

The J gene is TRBJ1-2, the V gene TRBV6-6; D is ambiguous. The CDR3 loop spans 14 amino acids. Trimming stripped 7 bases from V and 4 bases from J, with 16 bases between. Germline loops: CDR1 MNHNY, CDR2 SVGAGI (reference sequence). The CDR3 here is CASNPSRNLYGYTF. The DNA for the CDR3 is TGTGCCAGCAACCCCAGCAGAAACCTCTATGGCTACACCTTC.

CDR3 coding DNA: TGTGCTAGTGGTCCCGGGACCAGCCCCACCCAGTACTTC. Amino acids: CASGPGTSPTQYF. V usage is TRBV12-5 and J usage is TRBJ2-5; D possibly uses TRBD1 or TRBD2 (5 bases each). This CDR3 contains 13 residues. Deletions cut 5 bases from V and 8 bases from J, with 15 bases between. The germline V gene has CDR1 LGHNT and CDR2 FRNRAP.

V usage is TRBV11-2 and J usage is TRBJ1-4, with 11 bases aligning to TRBD1. V dropped 5 bases and J dropped 2; count of bases not matched to a gene: 7. Per the germline V gene, CDR1 is SGHAT and CDR2 is FQNNGV. The CDR3 sequence is 17 residues long. The CDR3 coding sequence is TGTGCCAGCAGCCGGACAGGGGGCGCAGGGACTAATGAAAAACTGTTTTTT. As protein: CASSRTGGAGTNEKLFF.

The rearrangement uses TRBV9 and TRBJ2-7; 8 nucleotides agree with TRBD1. Germline V gives CDR1 SGDLS, CDR2 YYNGEE. This CDR3 comprises 15 residues. J was trimmed by 2 bases and V by 3 bases; bases with no gene match: 7. The CDR3 reads CASSAATGAPYEQYF. CDR3 bases: TGTGCCAGCAGCGCTGCGACAGGGGCCCCCTACGAGCAGTACTTC.

The V call is TRBV14, the J call TRBJ2-6; 9 bases are shared with TRBD1. This CDR3 region has 17 residues. The germline CDR1 and CDR2 sequences are SGHDN and FVKESK. The ends lost 2 bases at V and 3 bases at J; junction bases unmatched: 5. The chain's CDR3 is CASSQTGGAVGANVLTF. In DNA form, the CDR3 reads TGTGCCAGCAGCCAAACAGGGGGCGCGGTTGGGGCCAACGTCCTGACTTTC.

The rearrangement links TRBV29-1 to TRBJ1-4, with D uncertain. Trimming shortened V by 4 bases and J by 6 bases, and 9 bases separated the two germline ends. The germline gives CDR1 SQVTM, CDR2 ANQGSEA. The CDR3 is 12 amino acids. The CDR3 DNA follows: TGCAGCGTTGTAGGAGTGGATGAAAAACTGTTTTTT. Its protein is CSVVGVDEKLFF.

DNA of the CDR3: TGTGCCACCAGCAGCGGGATAGGGAATCAGCCCCAGCATTTT. The encoded protein is CATSSGIGNQPQHF. V and J are TRBV15 and TRBJ1-5, with D uncertain. Germline CDR1 reads LNHNV; CDR2 reads YYDKDF (reference sequence). The CDR3 spans 14 residues. Trimming removed 3 bases at V and 4 bases at J, with 10 bases between.

A remark on this clone: The same CDR3 is also encoded by other DNA sequences in this sample. The chain couples TRBV2 to TRBJ1-5; no clear D. Germline assignment: CDR1 SNHLY and CDR2 FYNNEI. The CDR3 extends over 12 amino acids. Trimming removed 4 bases at V and 1 base at J, with 2 bases between. In DNA form, the CDR3 reads TGTGCCAGCAGTGGCAGCAATCAGCCCCAGCATTTT. It translates to CASSGSNQPQHF.

The gene calls are TRBV28 and TRBJ1-2, with 8 bases lining up with TRBD1. After removal of 8 bases from V and 5 bases from J, the junction contained 7 bases not matched to a gene. Germline CDR1 MDHEN, CDR2 SYDVKM. This CDR3 has 13 amino acids. CDR3 loop: CASGGQDPYGYTF. The DNA of the CDR3 is TGTGCCAGCGGGGGACAGGACCCTTATGGCTACACCTTC.

This clone was detected a few times. The gene calls are TRBV2 and TRBJ1-1; TRBD1 matches at 7 bases. The CDR3 has 15 residues. The V gene end was trimmed by 6 bases and the J gene end by 1 base; junction bases not matched to a gene: 8. Per germline, CDR1 SNHLY and CDR2 FYNNEI. The CDR3 region is CASRDKTGTNTEAFF. CDR3 nucleotide sequence: TGTGCCAGCAGGGATAAGACAGGGACGAACACTGAAGCTTTCTTT.

The CDR3 spells CASSFGQGLDGYTF. The CDR3 DNA follows: TGTGCCAGCAGTTTTGGACAGGGACTAGATGGCTACACCTTC. The genes are TRBV27 and TRBJ1-2, with 8 bases identical to TRBD1. V was pared by 3 bases and J by 6 bases, with 6 bases of the junction left unmatched. Germline CDR1 MNHEY, CDR2 SMNVEV (reference sequence). The CDR3 contains 14 residues.

This clone was found once. The chain combines TRBV7-9 with TRBJ1-5; weak D call: TRBD1 (6 bases). The CDR3 contains 15 residues. Germline V CDR1 and CDR2: SEHNR, FQNEAQ (reference sequence). The V end lost 0 bases, the J end lost 6 bases, and 12 bases lay between the germline ends. The CDR3 here is CASSLAGAGAQPQHF. The CDR3 nucleotides read TGTGCCAGCAGCTTAGCAGGGGCAGGGGCTCAGCCCCAGCATTTT.

The rearrangement joins TRBV6-1 to TRBJ2-1; D not certain. The V end lost 4 bases, the J end lost 0 bases, and 13 bases lay between the germline ends. Germline CDR1 reads MNHNS; CDR2 reads SASEGT. The CDR3 consists of 16 residues. CDR3 residues: CASSVGSEGSYNEQFF. CDR3 DNA: TGTGCCAGCAGTGTGGGATCAGAAGGCTCCTACAATGAGCAGTTCTTC.

The chain employs TRBV13 and TRBJ2-7, with a weak D call TRBD2 (5 bases). V shed 5 bases and J shed 4 bases, with 18 bases lying between them. CDR1 and CDR2 from the germline V gene are PRHDT and FYEKMQ (reference sequence). The CDR3 covers 15 residues. The CDR3 is CASSPGLLSRYEQYF. CDR3 bases: TGTGCCAGCAGCCCCGGACTTCTAAGTAGGTACGAGCAGTACTTC.